Below are 5 T cell receptor beta chains sequenced from a single sample in a study of CD4 T cells in relation to SARS-CoV-2 and coronaviruses. Profiled with immunoSEQ multiplex PCR; TCRdb holds only in-frame clones, not every one. The sample yields tens of thousands of clones, around 89% seen once. Sample: memory CD4+ T cells from PBMCs. The origin of the receptors is an adult with COVID-19.

J is TRBJ1-3 and V is TRBV5-1, with 9 bases matching TRBD1. Germline assignment: CDR1 SGHRS and CDR2 YFSETQ. This CDR3 is 17 amino acids long. V gave up 4 bases and J gave up 0 bases; unmatched junction bases: 8. The CDR3 coding sequence is TGCGCCAGCAGCACAGGGACAGGGACGGTCTCTGGAAACACCATATATTTT. Amino acid sequence: CASSTGTGTVSGNTIYF.

The chain recombines TRBV9 with TRBJ1-1; D call uncertain. The germline V gene encodes CDR1 SGDLS and CDR2 YYNGEE. CDR3 size: 15 residues. Trimming left V 0 bases short and J 5 bases short, with 14 bases between. CDR3 sequence: CASSVVGGIGTEAFF. The CDR3 DNA sequence: TGTGCCAGCAGCGTAGTAGGAGGAATCGGGACTGAAGCTTTCTTT.

The sample holds a few counts of this clone. V usage is TRBV24-1 and J usage is TRBJ2-1; D not resolved. The CDR3 sequence is 11 residues long. Germline V gene lookup returns CDR1 KGHDR and CDR2 SFDVKD. V was pared by 1 base and J by 6 bases, with 0 bases between. This CDR3 reads CATSDFNEQFF. For the CDR3, the DNA is TGTGCCACCAGTGATTTCAATGAGCAGTTCTTC.

This clone has only one observation. This chain uses TRBV29-1 with TRBJ1-1, with TRBD1 matching over 9 bases. Looked up from germline, CDR1 is SQVTM and CDR2 is ANQGSEA. Trimming removed 4 bases from V and 4 bases from J; junction bases left unmatched: 10. The CDR3 contains 15 residues. The CDR3 nucleotides are TGCAGCGTTGCGGTTTTGGGGACAGGGACCACTGAAGCTTTCTTT. This translates into CSVAVLGTGTTEAFF.

The CDR3 sequence: CASSIVDRAGATDTQYF. As DNA, the CDR3 is TGTGCCAGTAGTATAGTAGACAGAGCTGGGGCCACAGATACGCAGTATTTT. The chain recombines TRBV19 with TRBJ2-3, with D perhaps TRBD1 (5 bases). The CDR3 contains 17 residues. Trimming stripped 1 base from V and 2 bases from J, with 16 bases between. Germline values: CDR1 LNHDA, CDR2 SQIVND (reference sequence).